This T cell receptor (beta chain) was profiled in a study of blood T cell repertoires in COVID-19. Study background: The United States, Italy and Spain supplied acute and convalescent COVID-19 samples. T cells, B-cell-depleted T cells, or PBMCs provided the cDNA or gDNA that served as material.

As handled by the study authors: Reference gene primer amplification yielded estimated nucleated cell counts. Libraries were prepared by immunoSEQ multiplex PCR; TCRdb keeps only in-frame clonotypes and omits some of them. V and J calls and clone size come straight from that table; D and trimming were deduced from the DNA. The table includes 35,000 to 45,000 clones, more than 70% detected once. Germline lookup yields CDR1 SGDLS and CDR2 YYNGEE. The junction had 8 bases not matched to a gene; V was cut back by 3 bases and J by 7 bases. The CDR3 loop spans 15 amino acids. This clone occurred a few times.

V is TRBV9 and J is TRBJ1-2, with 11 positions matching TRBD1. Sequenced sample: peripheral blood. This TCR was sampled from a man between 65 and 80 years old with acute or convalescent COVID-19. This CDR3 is CASSAISGTGGGYTF. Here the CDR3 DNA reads TGTGCCAGCAGCGCTATCTCCGGGACAGGGGGTGGCTACACCTTC. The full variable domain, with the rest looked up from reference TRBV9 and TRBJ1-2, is DSGVTQTPKHLITATGQRVTLRCSPRSGDLSVYWYQQSLDQGLQFLIQYYNGEERAKGNILERFSAQQFPDLHSELNLSSLELGDSALYFCASSAISGTGGGYTFGSGTRLTVV.